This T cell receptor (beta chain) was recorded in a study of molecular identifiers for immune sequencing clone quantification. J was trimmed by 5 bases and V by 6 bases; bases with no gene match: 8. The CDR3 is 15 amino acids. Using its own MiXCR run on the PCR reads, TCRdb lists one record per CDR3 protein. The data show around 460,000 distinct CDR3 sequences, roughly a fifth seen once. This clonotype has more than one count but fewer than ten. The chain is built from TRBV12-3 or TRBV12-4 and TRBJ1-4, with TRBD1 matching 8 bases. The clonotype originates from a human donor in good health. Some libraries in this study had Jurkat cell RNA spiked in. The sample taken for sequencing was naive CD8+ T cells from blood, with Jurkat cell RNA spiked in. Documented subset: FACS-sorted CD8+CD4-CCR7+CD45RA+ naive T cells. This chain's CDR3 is CASSFYRGRNEKLFF. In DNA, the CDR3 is TGTGCCAGCAGCTTCTACAGGGGGAGAAATGAAAAACTGTTTTTT.